This TCR beta chain was captured by sequencing in a study of blood T cell repertoires in COVID-19. Study summary: Sample material is recorded as cDNA or gDNA derived from T cells, B-cell-depleted T cells, or PBMCs.

This CDR3 region has 13 residues. Germline V gene sequence: CDR1 SGHRS, CDR2 YFSETQ. Trimming stripped 1 base from V and 8 bases from J, with 10 bases between. TCRdb's table, derived via immunoSEQ multiplex PCR, lists solely in-frame clones and lacks some. The sample consists of 200,000 to 300,000 clones, around 90% of them appearing once. The source material was peripheral blood. The J gene is TRBJ2-4, the V gene TRBV5-1, with D unresolved. This receptor was identified in a man in his 60s who had recovered from COVID-19. The CDR3 protein is CASSLRVFDIQYF. CDR3 nucleotide sequence: TGCGCCAGCAGCTTGCGGGTTTTCGACATTCAGTACTTC.